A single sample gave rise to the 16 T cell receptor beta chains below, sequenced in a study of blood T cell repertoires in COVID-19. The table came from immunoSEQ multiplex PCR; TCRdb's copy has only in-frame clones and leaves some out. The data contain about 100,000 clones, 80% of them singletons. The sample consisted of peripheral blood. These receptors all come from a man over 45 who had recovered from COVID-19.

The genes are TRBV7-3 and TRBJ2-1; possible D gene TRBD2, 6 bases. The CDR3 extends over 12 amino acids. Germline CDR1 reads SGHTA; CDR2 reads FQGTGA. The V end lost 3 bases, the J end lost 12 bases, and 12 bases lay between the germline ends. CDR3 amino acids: CASSFSRGGQFF. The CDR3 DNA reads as TGTGCCAGCAGCTTTTCGCGGGGAGGGCAGTTCTTC.

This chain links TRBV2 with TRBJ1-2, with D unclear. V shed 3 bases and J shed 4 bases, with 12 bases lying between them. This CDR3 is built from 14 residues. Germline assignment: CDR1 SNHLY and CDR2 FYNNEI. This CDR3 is CASSDGLKGYGYTF. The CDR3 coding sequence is TGTGCCAGCAGTGACGGACTCAAGGGCTATGGCTACACCTTC.

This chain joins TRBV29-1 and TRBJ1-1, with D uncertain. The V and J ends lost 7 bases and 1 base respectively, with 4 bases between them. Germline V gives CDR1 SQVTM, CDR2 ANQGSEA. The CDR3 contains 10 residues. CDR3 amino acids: CSARNTEAFF. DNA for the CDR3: TGCAGCGCTCGGAACACTGAAGCTTTCTTT.

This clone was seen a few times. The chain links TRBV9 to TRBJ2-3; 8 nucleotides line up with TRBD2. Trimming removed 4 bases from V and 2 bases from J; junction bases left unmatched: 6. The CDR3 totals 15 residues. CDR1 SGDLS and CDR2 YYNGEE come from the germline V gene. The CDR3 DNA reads TGTGCCAGCAGCCCTATCGGGGGGGTCACAGATACGCAGTATTTT. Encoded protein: CASSPIGGVTDTQYF.

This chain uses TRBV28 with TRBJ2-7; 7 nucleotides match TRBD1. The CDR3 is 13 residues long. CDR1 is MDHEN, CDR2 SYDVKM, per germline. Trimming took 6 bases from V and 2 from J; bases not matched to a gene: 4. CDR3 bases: TGTGCCAGCAGCGACAGGGTCCCCTACGAGCAGTACTTC. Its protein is CASSDRVPYEQYF.

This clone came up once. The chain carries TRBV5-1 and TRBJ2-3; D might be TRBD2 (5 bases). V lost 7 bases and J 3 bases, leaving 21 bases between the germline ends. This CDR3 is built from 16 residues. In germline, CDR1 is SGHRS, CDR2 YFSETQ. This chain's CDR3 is CASAHGLDSGTDTQYF. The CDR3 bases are TGCGCCAGCGCCCACGGGTTAGACTCGGGGACAGATACGCAGTATTTT.

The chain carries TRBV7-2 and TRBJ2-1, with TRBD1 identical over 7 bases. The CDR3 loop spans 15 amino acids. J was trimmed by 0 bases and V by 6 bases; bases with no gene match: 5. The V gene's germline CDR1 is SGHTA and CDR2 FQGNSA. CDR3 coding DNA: TGTGCCAGCAGTGGGACAGAGAGCTCCTACAATGAGCAGTTCTTC. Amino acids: CASSGTESSYNEQFF.

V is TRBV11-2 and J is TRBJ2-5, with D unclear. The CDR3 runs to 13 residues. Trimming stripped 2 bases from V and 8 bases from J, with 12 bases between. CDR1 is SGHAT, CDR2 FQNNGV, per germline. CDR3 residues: CASSLSVDKTQYF. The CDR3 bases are TGTGCCAGCAGCTTATCCGTCGACAAAACCCAGTACTTC.

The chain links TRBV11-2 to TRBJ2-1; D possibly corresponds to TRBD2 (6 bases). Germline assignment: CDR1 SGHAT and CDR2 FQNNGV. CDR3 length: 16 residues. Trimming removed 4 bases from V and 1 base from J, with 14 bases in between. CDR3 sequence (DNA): TGTGCCAGCAGCTCAGAGGAGGGGCCATCCTACAATGAGCAGTTCTTC. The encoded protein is CASSSEEGPSYNEQFF.

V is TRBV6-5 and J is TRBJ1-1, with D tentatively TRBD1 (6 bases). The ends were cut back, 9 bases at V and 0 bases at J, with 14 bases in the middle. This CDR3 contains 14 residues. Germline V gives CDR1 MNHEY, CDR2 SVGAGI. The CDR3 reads CASWQQGMNTEAFF. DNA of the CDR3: TGTGCCAGTTGGCAACAGGGAATGAACACTGAAGCTTTCTTT.

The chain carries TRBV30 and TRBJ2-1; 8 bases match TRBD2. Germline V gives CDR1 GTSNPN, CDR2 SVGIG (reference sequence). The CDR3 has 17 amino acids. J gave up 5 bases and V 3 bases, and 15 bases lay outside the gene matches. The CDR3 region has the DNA TGTGCCTGGAGCCTACCCCCGGGCGGGGGGACTGACAATGAGCAGTTCTTC. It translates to CAWSLPPGGGTDNEQFF.

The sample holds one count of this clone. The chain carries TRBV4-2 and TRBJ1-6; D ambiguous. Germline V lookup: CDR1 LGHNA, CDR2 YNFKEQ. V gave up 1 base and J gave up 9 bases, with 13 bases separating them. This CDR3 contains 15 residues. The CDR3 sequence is CASSQVSATPSPLHF. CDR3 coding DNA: TGTGCCAGCAGCCAAGTTTCCGCTACCCCTTCACCCCTCCACTTT.

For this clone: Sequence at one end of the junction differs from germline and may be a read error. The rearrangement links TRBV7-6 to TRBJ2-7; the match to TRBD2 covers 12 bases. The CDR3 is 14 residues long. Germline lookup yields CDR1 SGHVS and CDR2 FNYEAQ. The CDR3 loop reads CASSLAGGDYEQYF. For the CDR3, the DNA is TGTGCCAGCAGCCTAGCGGGAGGGGACTACGAGCAGTACTTC.

The CDR3 region is CATSGTGNIQYF. Here the CDR3 DNA reads TGTGCCACCAGTGGGACAGGGAACATTCAGTACTTC. This chain connects TRBV24-1 to TRBJ2-4; 8 bases agree with TRBD1. The V gene end was trimmed by 5 bases and the J gene end by 7 bases; junction bases not matched to a gene: 0. CDR1 and CDR2 from the germline V gene are KGHDR and SFDVKD. The CDR3 covers 12 residues.

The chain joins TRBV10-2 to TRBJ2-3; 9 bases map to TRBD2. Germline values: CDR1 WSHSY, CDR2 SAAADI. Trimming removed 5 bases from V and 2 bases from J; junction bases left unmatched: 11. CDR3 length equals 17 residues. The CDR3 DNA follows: TGCGCCAGCAGTAAAAGAGGCGGGGGGGCGATCACAGATACGCAGTATTTT. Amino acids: CASSKRGGGAITDTQYF.

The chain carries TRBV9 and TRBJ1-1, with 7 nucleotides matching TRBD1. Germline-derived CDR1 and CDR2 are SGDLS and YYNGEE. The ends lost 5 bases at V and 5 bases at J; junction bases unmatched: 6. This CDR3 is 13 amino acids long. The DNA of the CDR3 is TGTGCCAGCAGACCACAGGGGAGGACTGAAGCTTTCTTT. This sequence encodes CASRPQGRTEAFF.